This T cell receptor (beta chain) appears in the sequencing data of a study of blood T cell repertoires in COVID-19. Study as a whole: Whether acute or convalescent, the COVID-19 samples came from the United States, Italy and Spain. Sources were T cells, B-cell-depleted T cells, or PBMCs; the material itself was cDNA or gDNA.

Germline loops: CDR1 MDHEN, CDR2 SYDVKM. The CDR3 consists of 12 residues. The sample holds one count of this clone. Authors' processing steps: Estimation of nucleated cell counts was performed using reference gene primer amplification. The table came from immunoSEQ multiplex PCR; TCRdb's copy has only in-frame clones and leaves some out. The V and J calls and the clone size are those of that table, but D and trimming were determined from the DNA. The table records roughly 84,000 clones, around 81% of them present only once. The rearrangement uses TRBV28 and TRBJ2-7; D is unclear. This clonotype was sampled from an elderly man with active or convalescent COVID-19. The material sequenced was peripheral blood. The CDR3 sequence is CASSLNRRRLVV. As DNA, the CDR3 is TGTGCCAGCAGTTTGAATAGACGGCGACTCGTCGTC.